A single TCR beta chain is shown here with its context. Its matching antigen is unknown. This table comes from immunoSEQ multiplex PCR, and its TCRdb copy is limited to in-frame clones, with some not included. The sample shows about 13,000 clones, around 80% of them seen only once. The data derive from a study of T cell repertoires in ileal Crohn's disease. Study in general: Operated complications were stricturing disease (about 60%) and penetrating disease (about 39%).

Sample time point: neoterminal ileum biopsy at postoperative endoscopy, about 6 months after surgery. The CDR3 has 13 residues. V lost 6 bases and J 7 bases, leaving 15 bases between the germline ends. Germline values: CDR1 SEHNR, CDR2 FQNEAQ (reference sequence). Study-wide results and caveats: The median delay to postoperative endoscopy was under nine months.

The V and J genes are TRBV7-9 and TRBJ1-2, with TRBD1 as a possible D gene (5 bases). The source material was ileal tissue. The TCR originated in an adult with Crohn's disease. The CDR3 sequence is CASSSNQGSGYTF. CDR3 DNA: TGTGCCAGCAGTTCAAACCAGGGTTCTGGCTACACCTTC.